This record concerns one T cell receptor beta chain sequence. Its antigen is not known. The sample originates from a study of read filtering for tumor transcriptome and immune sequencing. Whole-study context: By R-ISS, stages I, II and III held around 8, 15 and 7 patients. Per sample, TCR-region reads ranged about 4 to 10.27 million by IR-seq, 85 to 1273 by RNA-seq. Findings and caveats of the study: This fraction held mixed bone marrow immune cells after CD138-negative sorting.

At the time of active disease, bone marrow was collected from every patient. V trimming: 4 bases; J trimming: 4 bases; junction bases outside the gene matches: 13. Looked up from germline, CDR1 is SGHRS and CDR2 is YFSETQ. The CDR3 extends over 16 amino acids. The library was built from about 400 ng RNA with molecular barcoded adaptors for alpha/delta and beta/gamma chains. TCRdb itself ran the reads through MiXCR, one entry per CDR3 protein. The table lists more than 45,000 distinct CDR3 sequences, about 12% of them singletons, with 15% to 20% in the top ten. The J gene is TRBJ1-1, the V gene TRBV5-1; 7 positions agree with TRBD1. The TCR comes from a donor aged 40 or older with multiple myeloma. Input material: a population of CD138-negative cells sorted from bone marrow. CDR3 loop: CASSDREASLSTEAFF. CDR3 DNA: TGCGCCAGCAGCGACAGGGAGGCCTCCCTGAGCACTGAAGCTTTCTTT.